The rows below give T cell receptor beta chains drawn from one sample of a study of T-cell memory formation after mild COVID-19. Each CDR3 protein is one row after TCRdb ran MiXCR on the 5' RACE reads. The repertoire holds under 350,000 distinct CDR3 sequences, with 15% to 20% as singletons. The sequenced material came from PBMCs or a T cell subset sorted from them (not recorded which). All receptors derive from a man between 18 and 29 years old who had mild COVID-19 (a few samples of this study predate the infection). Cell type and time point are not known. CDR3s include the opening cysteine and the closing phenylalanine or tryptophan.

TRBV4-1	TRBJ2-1	CASSQEKYNEQFF
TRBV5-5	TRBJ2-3	CASSLNIGSNTDTQYF
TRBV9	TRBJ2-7	CASSVSSGYSYEQYF
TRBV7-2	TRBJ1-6	CASSWRPGDNSPLHF
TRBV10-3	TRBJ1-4	CAIGNSDRVGATNEKLFF
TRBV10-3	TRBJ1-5	CAIGREGNIQPQHF
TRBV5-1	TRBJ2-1	CASSFQRGSDNEQFF
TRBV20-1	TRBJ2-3	CSATQGGGNTQYF
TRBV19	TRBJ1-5	CASSKYSNQPQHF
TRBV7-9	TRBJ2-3	CASSSEVTGSPDTQYF
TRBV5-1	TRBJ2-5	CASSLDGSLQETQYF
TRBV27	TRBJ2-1	CASSYQGAPNEQFF
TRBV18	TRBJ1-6	CASSDSPNSPLHF
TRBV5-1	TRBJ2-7	CASGYRDSKTYEQYF
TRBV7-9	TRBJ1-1	CASSLMGGEAFF
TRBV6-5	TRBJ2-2	CASSPAGGIPELFF
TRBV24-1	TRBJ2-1	CATSDSGLAGGSNNEQFF
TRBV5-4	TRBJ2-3	CASSPLERGDTDTQYF
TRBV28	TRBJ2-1	CAVLNDRGMAEQFF
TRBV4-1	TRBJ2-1	CASSEVGASSYNEQFF
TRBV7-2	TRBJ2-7	CASSLGATGSYEQYF
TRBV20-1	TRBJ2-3	CSARDPRGADTQYF
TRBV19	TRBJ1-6	CASSLQTDSPLHF
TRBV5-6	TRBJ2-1	CASSFLGGHEQFF
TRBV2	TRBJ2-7	CASRYAGEQYF
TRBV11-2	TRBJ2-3	CATKSSTDTQYF
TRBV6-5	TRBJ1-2	CASRSDGGYGYTF
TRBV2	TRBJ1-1	CASSAGVAPVGTEAFF
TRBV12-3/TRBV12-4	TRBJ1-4	CASNVGGLGEKLFF
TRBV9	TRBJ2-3	CASSPRFVFNTQYF
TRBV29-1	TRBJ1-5	CSVEGQGRNQPQHF
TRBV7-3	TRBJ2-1	CASSWGLAGENPSYNEQFF
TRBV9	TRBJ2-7	CASSPTSRGLAGTEQYF
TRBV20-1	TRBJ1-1	CSARSGDTEAFF
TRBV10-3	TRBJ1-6	CAISDRGDPNSPLHF
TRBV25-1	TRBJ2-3	CASSDFNTQYF
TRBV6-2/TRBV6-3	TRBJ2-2	CASSSGGGTGELFF